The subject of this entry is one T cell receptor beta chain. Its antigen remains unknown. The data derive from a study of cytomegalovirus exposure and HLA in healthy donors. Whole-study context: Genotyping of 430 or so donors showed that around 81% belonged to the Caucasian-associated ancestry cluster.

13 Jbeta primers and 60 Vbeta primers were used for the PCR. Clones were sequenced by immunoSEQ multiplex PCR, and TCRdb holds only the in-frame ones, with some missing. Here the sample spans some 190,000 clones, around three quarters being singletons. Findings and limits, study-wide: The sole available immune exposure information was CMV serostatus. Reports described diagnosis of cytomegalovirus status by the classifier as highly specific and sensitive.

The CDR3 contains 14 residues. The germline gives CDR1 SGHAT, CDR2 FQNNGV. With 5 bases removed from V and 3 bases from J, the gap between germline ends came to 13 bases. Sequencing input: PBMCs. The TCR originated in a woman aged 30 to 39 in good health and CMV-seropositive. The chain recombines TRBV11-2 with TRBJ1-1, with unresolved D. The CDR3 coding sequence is TGTGCCAGCAGCGCGGCCCTAGGAGACACTGAAGCTTTCTTT. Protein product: CASSAALGDTEAFF.